One TCR beta chain is described in this entry. Its antigen is not identified. CDR3 length: 15 residues. V shed 0 bases and J shed 6 bases, with 10 bases lying between them. Germline V CDR1 and CDR2: KGHDR, SFDVKD. TCRdb fed the 5' RACE reads into MiXCR, producing one record per CDR3 protein. Of roughly 500,000 distinct CDR3 sequences listed, approximately 20% are singletons. The record originates from a study of T-cell memory formation after mild COVID-19. Study conclusions and caveats: Chiefly within CM and EM were the contracting CD4+ clones; CD8+ ones were within EMRA.

This sequence joins TRBV24-1 and TRBJ2-2, with D perhaps TRBD2 (5 bases). What was sequenced was PBMCs or a T cell subset sorted from them (not recorded which). This TCR came from an adult woman who had mild COVID-19 (a few samples of this study predate the infection). Cell type and time point are not known. CDR3 bases: TGTGCCACCAGTGATTTGTCACAGAGGGCCGGGGAGCTGTTTTTT. Translating it yields CATSDLSQRAGELFF.